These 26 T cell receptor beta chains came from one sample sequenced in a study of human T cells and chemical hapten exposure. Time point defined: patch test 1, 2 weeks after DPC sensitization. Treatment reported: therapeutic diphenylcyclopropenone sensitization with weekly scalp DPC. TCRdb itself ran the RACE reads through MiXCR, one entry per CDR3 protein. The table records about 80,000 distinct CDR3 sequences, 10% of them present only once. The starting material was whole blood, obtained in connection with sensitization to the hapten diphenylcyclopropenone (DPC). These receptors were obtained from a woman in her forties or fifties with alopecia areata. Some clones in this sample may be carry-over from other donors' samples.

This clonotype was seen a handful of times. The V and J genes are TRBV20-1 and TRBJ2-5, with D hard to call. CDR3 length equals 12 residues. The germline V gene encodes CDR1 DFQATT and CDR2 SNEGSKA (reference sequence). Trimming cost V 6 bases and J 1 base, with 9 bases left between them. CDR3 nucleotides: TGCAGTGCAACACTTTTCCAAGAGACCCAGTACTTC. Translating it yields CSATLFQETQYF.

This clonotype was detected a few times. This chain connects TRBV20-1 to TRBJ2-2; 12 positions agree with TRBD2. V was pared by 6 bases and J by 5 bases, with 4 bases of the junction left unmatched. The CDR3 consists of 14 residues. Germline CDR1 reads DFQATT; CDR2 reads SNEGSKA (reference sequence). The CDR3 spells CSARGTSGTGELFF. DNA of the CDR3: TGCAGTGCCCGTGGGACTAGCGGGACCGGGGAGCTGTTTTTT.

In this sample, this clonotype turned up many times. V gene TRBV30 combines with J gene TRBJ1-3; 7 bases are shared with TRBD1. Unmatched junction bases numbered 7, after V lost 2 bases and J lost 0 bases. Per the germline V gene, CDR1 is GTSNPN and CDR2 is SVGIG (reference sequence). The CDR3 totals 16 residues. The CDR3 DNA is TGTGCCTGGAGTAGGGACAGAGTTAGCTCTGGAAACACCATATATTTT. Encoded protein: CAWSRDRVSSGNTIYF.

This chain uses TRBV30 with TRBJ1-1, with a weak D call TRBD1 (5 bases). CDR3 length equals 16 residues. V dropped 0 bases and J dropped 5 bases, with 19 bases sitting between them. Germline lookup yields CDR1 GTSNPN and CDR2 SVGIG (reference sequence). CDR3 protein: CAWSVRYGQRGTEAFF. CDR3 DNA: TGTGCCTGGAGTGTACGTTATGGGCAGCGGGGGACTGAAGCTTTCTTT.

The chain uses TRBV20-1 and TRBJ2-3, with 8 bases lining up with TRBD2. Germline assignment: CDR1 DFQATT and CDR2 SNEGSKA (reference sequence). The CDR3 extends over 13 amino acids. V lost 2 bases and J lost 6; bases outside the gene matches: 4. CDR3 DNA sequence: TGCAGTGCTAGAAGCGGGAGCGGGGATACGCAGTATTTT. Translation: CSARSGSGDTQYF.

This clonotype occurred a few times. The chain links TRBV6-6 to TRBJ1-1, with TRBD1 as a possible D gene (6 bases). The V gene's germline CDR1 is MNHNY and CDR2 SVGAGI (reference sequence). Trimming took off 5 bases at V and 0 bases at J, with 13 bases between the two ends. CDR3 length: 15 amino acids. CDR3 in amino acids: CASSRGISMNTEAFF. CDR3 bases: TGTGCCAGCAGTAGGGGGATCTCCATGAACACTGAAGCTTTCTTT.

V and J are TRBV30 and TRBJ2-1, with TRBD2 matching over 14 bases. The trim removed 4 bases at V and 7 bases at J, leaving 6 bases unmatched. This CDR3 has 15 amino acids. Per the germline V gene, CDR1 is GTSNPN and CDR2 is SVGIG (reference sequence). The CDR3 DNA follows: TGTGCCTGGACCACGGGGACTAGCGGGAGAAATGAGCAGTTCTTC. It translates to CAWTTGTSGRNEQFF.

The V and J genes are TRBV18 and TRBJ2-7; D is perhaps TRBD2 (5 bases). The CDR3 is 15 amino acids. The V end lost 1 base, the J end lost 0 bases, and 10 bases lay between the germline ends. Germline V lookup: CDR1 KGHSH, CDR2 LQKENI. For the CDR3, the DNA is TGTGCCAGCTCACCACTTCCAGCGGACTCCTACGAGCAGTACTTC. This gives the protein CASSPLPADSYEQYF. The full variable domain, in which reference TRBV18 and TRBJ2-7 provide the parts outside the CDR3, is NAGVMQNPRHLVRRRGQEARLRCSPMKGHSHVYWYRQLPEEGLKFMVYLQKENIIDESGMPKERFSAEFPKEGPSILRIQQVVRGDSAAYFCASSPLPADSYEQYFGPGTRLTVT.

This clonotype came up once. The DNA for the CDR3 is TGTGCCAGTAGTATCCCCTGGGCGGCGAGCAATCAGCCCCAGCATTTT. This encodes CASSIPWAASNQPQHF. J is TRBJ1-5 and V is TRBV19; D is unresolved. Germline lookup yields CDR1 LNHDA and CDR2 SQIVND (reference sequence). The V gene lost 3 bases and the J gene lost 1 base, with 13 bases spanning the gap. The CDR3 runs to 16 residues.

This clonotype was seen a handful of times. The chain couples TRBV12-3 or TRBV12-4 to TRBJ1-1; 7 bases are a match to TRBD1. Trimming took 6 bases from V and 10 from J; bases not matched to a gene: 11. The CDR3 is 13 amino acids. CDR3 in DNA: TGTGCCAGCAGCCATAGACAGGGATTGGGAGCTTTCTTT. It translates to CASSHRQGLGAFF.

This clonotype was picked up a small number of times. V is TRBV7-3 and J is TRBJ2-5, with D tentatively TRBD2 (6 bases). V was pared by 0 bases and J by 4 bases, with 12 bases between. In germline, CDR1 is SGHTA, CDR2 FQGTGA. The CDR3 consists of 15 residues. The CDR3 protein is CASSLTGTGVETQYF. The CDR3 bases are TGTGCCAGCAGCTTAACGGGGACGGGAGTAGAGACCCAGTACTTC.

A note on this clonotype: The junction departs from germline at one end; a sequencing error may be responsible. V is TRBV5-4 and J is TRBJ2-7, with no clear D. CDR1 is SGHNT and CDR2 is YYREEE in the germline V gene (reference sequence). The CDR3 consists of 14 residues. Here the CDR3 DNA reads TGTGTCAGCAGCTTGGAACTATTCTCCTACGAGCAGTACTTC. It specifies CVSSLELFSYEQYF.

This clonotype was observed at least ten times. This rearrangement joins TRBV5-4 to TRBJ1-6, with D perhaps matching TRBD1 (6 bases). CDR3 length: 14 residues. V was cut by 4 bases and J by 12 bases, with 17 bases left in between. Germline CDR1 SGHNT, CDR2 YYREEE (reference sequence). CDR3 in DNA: TGTGCCAGCAGCCCAAGACAGGCCCCCGAACCCCTCCACTTT. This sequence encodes CASSPRQAPEPLHF.

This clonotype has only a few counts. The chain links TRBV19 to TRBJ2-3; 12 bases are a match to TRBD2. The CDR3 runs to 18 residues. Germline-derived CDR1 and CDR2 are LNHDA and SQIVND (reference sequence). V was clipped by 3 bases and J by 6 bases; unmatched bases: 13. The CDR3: CASSIPHGLAGYGDTQYF. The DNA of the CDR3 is TGTGCCAGTAGTATTCCCCATGGACTAGCGGGGTATGGTGATACGCAGTATTTT.

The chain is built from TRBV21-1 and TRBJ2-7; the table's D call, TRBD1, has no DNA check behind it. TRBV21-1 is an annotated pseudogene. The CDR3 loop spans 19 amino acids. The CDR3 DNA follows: TGTGCCTGCAGCAAAGGGGATGGGCCGAGACCTGTTCGTCCCTACGAGCAGTACTTC. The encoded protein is CACSKGDGPRPVRPYEQYF.

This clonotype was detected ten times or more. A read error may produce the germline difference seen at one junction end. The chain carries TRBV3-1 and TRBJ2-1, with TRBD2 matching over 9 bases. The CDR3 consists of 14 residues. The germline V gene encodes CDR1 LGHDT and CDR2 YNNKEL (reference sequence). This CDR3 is CASSQDPTSGVWVF. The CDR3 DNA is TGTGCCAGCAGCCAAGATCCGACTAGCGGTGTGTGGGTCTTC.

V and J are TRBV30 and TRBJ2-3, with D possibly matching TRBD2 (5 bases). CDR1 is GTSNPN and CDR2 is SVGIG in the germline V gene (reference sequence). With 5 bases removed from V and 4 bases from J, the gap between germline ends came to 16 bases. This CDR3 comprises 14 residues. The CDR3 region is CAWGVAGPPDTQYF. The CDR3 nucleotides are TGTGCCTGGGGGGTGGCGGGCCCACCAGATACGCAGTATTTT.

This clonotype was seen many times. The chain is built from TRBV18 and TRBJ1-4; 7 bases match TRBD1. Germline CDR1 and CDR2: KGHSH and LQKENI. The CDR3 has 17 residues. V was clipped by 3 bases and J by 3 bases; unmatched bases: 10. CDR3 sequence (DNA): TGTGCCAGCTCACCGAGGGACAGAGGCGTTTCTAATGAAAAACTGTTTTTT. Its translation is CASSPRDRGVSNEKLFF.

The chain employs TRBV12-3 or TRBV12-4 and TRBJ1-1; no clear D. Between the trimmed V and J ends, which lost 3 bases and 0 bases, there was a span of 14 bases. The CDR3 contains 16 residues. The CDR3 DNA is TGTGCCAGCAGTTTTGGTCGGCAGCAAATGAACACTGAAGCTTTCTTT. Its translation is CASSFGRQQMNTEAFF.

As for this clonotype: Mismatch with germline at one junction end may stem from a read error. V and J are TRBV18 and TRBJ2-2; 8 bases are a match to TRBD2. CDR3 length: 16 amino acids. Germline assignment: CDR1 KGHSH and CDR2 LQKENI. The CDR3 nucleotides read TGTGCCAGCTCACTAGCGGGGATGAGGAACACCGGGGTGCTGTTTTTT. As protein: CASSLAGMRNTGVLFF.

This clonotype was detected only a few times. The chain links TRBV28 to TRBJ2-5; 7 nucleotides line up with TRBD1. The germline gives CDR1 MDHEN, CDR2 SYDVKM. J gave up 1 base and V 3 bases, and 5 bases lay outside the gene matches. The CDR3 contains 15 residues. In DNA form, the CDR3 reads TGTGCCAGCAGTTTCTGGGGACAGCCCCAAGAGACCCAGTACTTC. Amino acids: CASSFWGQPQETQYF.

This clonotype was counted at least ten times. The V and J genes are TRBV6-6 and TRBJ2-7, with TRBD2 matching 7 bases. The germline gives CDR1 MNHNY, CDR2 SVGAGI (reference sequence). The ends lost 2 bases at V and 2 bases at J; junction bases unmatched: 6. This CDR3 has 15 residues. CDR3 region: CASSYAPGLTYEQYF. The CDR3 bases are TGTGCCAGCAGTTACGCCCCGGGACTAACCTACGAGCAGTACTTC.

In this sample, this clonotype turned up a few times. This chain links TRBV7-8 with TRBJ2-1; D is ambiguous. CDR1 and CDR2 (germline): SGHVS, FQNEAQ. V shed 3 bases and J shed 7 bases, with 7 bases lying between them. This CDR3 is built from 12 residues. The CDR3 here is CASSFHKNEQFF. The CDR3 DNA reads TGTGCCAGCAGCTTCCACAAAAATGAGCAGTTCTTC. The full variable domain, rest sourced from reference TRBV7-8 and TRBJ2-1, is GAGVSQSPRYKVAKRGQDVALRCDPISGHVSLFWYQQALGQGPEFLTYFQNEAQLDKSGLPSDRFFAERPEGSVSTLKIQRTQQEDSAVYLCASSFHKNEQFFGPGTRLTVL.

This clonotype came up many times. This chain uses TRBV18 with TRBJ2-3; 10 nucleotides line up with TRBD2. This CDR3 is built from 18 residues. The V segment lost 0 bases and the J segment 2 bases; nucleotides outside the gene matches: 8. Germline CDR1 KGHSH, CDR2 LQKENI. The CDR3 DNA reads TGTGCCAGCTCACCACCGGAGGCTAGCGGGGGAATCACAGATACGCAGTATTTT. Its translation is CASSPPEASGGITDTQYF.

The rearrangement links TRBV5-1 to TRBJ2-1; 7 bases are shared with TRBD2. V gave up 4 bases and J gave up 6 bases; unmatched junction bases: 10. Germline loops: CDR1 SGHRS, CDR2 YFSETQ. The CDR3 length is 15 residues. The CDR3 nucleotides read TGCGCCAGCAGCATGGCCCTCGGGACTACCAATGAGCAGTTCTTC. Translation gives CASSMALGTTNEQFF. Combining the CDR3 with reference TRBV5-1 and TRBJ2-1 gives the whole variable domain KAGVTQTPRYLIKTRGQQVTLSCSPISGHRSVSWYQQTPGQGLQFLFEYFSETQRNKGNFPGRFSGRQFSNSRSEMNVSTLELGDSALYLCASSMALGTTNEQFFGPGTRLTVL.

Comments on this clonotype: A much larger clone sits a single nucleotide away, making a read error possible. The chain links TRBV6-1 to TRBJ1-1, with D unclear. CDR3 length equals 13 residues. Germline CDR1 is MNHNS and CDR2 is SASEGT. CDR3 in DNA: TGTGCCAGCAAAGGAAACCCCAGCACTGATGCTTTCTTT. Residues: CASKGNPSTDAFF.